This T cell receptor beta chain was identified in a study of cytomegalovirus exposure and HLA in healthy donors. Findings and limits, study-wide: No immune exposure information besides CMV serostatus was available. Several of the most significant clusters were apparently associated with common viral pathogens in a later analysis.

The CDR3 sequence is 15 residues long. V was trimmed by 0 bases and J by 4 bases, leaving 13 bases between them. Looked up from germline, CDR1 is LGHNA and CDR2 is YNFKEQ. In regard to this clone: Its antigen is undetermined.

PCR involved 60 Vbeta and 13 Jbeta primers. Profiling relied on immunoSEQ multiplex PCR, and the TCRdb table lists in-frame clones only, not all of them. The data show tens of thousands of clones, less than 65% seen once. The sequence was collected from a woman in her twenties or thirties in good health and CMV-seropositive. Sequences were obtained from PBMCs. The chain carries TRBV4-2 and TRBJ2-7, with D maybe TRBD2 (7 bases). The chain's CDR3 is CASSQDPGGGYEQYF. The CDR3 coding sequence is TGTGCCAGCAGCCAAGATCCGGGGGGCGGGTACGAGCAGTACTTC.